This TCR beta chain comes out of a study of T cells in Graves' hyperthyroidism and ophthalmopathy. Study-wide background: Sampling of peripheral blood happened at initial diagnosis, prior to any treatment.

Clinical symptoms, serum thyroxine and TRAb, thyroid ultrasound and orbital computed tomography together formed the diagnostic basis. From 10 ml of fresh peripheral blood, PBMCs were isolated. Amplification targeted TCR beta CDR3 regions from RNA transcripts. A first-round RT-PCR of the TCR CDR3 used the HTBI primer set. One entry per CDR3 protein results from TCRdb running MiXCR on the multiplex PCR reads. The data contain hundreds of thousands of distinct CDR3 sequences, around 15% of them seen just once; the ten biggest clones take up 3.8%. Sequencing was done on a sample of blood. This TCR was sampled from a woman younger than 45 with Graves' hyperthyroidism.

CDR3 loop: CASSYPGGFYEQYF. In DNA form, the CDR3 reads TGTGCCAGTAGTTACCCCGGCGGTTTCTACGAGCAGTACTTC. The rearrangement joins TRBV19 to TRBJ2-7; no firm D call. The length of the CDR3 is 14 residues. Germline assignment: CDR1 LNHDA and CDR2 SQIVND (reference sequence). Trimming removed 5 bases at V and 3 bases at J, with 14 bases between.